This TCR beta chain is drawn from a study of blood T cell repertoires in COVID-19. V trimming: 6 bases; J trimming: 4 bases; junction bases outside the gene matches: 11. The CDR3 has 16 residues. The germline V gene has CDR1 MNHEY and CDR2 SVGEGT. TCRdb keeps only in-frame clones here, not all; method: immunoSEQ multiplex PCR. The sample consists of 220,000 or so clones, 82% of them appearing once. Sequencing was performed on peripheral blood. The V call is TRBV6-2 or TRBV6-3, the J call TRBJ2-5, with TRBD2 matching 10 bases. This sequence was found in a woman older than 75 with COVID-19, enrolled during active disease. The DNA for the CDR3 is TGTGCCAGCAGCCGTCCTAGCGGGGGAGGGAGAGAGACCCAGTACTTC. It yields the protein CASSRPSGGGRETQYF.